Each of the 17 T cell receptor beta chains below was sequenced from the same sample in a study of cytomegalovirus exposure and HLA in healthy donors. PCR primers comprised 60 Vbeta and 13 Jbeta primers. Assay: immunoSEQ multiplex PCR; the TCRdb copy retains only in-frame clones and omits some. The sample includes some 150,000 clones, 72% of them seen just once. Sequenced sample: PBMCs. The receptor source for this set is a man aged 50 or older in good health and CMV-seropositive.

CDR3 in amino acids: CASRDRGRLDEQYF. CDR3 in DNA: TGTGCCAGCAGGGACAGGGGCAGGTTGGACGAGCAGTACTTC. The genes are TRBV6-4 and TRBJ2-7; 9 bases are shared with TRBD1. Unmatched junction bases numbered 8, after V lost 6 bases and J lost 5 bases. The germline V gene encodes CDR1 MRHNA and CDR2 SNTAGT. This CDR3 is 14 amino acids long.

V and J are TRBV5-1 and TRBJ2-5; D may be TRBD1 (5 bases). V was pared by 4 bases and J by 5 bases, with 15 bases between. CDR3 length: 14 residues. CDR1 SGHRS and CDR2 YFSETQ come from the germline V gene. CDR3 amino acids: CASSISSRAETQYF. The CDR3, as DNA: TGCGCCAGCAGCATTAGCAGCAGGGCGGAGACCCAGTACTTC. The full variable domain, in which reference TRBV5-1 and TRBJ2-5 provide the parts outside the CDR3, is KAGVTQTPRYLIKTRGQQVTLSCSPISGHRSVSWYQQTPGQGLQFLFEYFSETQRNKGNFPGRFSGRQFSNSRSEMNVSTLELGDSALYLCASSISSRAETQYFGPGTRLLVL.

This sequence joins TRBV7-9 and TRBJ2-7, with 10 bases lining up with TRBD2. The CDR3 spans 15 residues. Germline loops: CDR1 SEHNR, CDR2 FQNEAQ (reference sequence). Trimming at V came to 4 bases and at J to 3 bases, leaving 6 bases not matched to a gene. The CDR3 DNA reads TGTGCCAGCAGCTCGCCTAGCGGGGGACTCTACGAGCAGTACTTC. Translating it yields CASSSPSGGLYEQYF. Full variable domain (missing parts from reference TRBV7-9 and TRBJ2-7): DTGVSQNPRHKITKRGQNVTFRCDPISEHNRLYWYRQTLGQGPEFLTYFQNEAQLEKSRLLSDRFSAERPKGSFSTLEIQRTEQGDSAMYLCASSSPSGGLYEQYFGPGTRLTVT.

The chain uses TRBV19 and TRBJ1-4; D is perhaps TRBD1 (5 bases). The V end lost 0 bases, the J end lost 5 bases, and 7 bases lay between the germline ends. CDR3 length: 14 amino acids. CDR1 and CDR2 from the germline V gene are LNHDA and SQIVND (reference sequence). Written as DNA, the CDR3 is TGTGCCAGTAGTATAGACAGGGTGAATGAAAAACTGTTTTTT. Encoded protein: CASSIDRVNEKLFF.

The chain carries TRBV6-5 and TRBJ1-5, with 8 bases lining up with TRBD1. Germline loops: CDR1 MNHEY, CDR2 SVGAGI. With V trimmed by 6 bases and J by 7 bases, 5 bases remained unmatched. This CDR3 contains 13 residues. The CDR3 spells CASSQGARQPQHF. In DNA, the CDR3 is TGTGCCAGCAGCCAGGGGGCACGGCAGCCCCAGCATTTT.

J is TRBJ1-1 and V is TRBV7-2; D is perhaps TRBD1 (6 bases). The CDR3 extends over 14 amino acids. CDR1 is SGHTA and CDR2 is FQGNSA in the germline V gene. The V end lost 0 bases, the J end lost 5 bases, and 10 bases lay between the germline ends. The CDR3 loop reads CASSLAGGLTEAFF. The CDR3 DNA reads TGTGCCAGCAGCTTAGCCGGGGGGCTAACTGAAGCTTTCTTT.

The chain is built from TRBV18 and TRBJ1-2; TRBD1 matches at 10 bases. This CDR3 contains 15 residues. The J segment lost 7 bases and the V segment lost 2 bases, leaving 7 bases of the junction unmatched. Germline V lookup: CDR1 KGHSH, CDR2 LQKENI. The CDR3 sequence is CASSPIRQGAGGYTF. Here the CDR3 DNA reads TGTGCCAGCTCACCAATCCGACAGGGGGCAGGTGGCTACACCTTC.

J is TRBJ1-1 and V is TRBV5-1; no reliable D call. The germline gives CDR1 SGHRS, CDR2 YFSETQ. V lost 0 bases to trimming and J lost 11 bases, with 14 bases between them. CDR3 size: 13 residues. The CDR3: CASSLAEVGVAFF. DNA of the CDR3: TGCGCCAGCAGCTTGGCCGAGGTTGGCGTGGCTTTCTTT.

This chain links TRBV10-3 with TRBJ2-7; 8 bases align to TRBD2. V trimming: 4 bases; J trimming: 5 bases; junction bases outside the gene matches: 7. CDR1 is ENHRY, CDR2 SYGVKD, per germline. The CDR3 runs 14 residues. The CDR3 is CAISVRLANHEQYF. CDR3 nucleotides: TGTGCCATCAGTGTGAGACTAGCGAACCACGAGCAGTACTTC.

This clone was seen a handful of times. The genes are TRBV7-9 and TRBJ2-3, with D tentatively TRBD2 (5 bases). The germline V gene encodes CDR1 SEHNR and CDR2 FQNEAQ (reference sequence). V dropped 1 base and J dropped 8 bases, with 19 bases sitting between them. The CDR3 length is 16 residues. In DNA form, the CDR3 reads TGTGCCAGCAGCTTAGGGGAGCGAAGAGCGAGAGGTACGCAGTATTTT. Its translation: CASSLGERRARGTQYF.

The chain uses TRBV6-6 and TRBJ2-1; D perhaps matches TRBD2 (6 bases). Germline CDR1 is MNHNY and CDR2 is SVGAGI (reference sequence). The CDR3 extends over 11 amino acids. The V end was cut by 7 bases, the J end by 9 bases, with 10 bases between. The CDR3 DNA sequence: TGTGCCAGCATATTCGGGGGTGAGCAGTTCTTC. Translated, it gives CASIFGGEQFF.

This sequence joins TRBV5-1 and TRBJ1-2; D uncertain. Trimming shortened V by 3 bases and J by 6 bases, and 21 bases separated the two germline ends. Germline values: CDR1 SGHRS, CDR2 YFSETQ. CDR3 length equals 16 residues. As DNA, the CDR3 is TGCGCCAGCAGCTCTGGAGGCGTGACGCGCACCGATGGCTACACCTTC. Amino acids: CASSSGGVTRTDGYTF. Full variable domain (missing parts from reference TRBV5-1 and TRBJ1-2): KAGVTQTPRYLIKTRGQQVTLSCSPISGHRSVSWYQQTPGQGLQFLFEYFSETQRNKGNFPGRFSGRQFSNSRSEMNVSTLELGDSALYLCASSSGGVTRTDGYTFGSGTRLTVV.

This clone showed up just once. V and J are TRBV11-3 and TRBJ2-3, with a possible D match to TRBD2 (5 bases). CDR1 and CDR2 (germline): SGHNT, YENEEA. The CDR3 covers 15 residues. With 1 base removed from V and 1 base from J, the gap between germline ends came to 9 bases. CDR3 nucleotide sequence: TGTGCCAGCAGCTTAGCCCCTAGCCGCACAGATACGCAGTATTTT. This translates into CASSLAPSRTDTQYF. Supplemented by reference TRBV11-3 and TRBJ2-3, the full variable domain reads EAGVVQSPRYKIIEKKQPVAFWCNPISGHNTLYWYLQNLGQGPELLIRYENEEAVDDSQLPKDRFSAERLKGVDSTLKIQPAELGDSAVYLCASSLAPSRTDTQYFGPGTRLTVL.

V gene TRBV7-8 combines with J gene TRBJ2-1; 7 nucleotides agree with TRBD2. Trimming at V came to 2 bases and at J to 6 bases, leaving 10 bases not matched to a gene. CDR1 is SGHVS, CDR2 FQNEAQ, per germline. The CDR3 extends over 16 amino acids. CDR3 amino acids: CASSLSYGRKGNEQFF. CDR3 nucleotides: TGTGCCAGCAGCTTAAGTTACGGGAGGAAGGGCAATGAGCAGTTCTTC.

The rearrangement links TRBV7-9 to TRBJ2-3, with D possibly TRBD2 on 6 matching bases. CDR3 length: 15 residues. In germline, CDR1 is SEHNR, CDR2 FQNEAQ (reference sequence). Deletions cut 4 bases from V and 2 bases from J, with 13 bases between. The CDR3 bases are TGTGCCAGCAGCTCCAATAGCGGCGCCACAGATACGCAGTATTTT. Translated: CASSSNSGATDTQYF.

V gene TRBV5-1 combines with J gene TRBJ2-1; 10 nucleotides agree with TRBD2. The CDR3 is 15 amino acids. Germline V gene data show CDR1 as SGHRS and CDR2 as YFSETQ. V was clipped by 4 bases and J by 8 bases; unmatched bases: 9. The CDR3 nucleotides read TGCGCCAGCAGCGGCCTTCTAGCGGGGGTTGATGAGCAGTTCTTC. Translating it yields CASSGLLAGVDEQFF.

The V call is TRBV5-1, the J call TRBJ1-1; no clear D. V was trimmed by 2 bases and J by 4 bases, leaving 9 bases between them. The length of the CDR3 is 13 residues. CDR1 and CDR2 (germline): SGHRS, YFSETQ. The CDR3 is CASSFEGATEAFF. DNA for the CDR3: TGCGCCAGCAGCTTTGAGGGAGCCACTGAAGCTTTCTTT.